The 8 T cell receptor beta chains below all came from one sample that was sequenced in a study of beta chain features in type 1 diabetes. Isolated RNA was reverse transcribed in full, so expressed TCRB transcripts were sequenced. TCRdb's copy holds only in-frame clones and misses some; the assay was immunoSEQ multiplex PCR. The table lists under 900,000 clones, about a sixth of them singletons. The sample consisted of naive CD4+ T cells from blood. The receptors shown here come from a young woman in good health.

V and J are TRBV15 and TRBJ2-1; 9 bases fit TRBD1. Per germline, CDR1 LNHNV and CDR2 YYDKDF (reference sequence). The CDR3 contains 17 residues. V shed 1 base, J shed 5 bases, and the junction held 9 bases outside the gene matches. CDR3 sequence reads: CATSRGVLGDRDNEQFF. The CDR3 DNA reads TGTGCCACCAGCAGAGGGGTTCTTGGGGACAGGGACAATGAGCAGTTCTTC.

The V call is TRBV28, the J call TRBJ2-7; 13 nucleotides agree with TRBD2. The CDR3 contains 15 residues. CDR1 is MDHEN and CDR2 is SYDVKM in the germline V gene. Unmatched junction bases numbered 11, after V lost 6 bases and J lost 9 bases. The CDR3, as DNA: TGTGCCAGCAGGTCCACTAGCGGGAGGGCCGGTAGGCAGTACTTC. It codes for CASRSTSGRAGRQYF.

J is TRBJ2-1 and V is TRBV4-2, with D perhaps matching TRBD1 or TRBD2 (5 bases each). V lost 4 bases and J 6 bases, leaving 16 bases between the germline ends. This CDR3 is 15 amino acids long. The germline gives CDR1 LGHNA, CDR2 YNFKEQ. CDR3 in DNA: TGTGCCAGCAGCCTAGGGACCTTATCTACCAATGAGCAGTTCTTC. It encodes CASSLGTLSTNEQFF.

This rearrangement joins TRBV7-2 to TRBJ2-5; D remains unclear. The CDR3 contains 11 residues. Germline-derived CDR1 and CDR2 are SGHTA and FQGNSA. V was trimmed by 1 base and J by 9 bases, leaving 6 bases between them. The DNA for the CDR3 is TGTGCCAGCAGCTTAGTAGGGTCCCAGTACTTC. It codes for CASSLVGSQYF.

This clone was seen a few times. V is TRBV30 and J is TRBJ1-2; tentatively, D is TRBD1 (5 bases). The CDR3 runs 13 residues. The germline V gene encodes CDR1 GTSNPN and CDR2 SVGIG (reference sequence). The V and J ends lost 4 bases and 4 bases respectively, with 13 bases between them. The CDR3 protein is CAWNLLGAYGYTF. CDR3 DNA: TGTGCCTGGAACCTTCTTGGGGCCTATGGCTACACCTTC.

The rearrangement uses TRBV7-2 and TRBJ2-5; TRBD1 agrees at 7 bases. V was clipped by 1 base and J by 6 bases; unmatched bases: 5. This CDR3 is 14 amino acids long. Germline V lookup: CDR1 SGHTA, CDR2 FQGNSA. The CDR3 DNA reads TGTGCCAGCAGCTTAGAGACAGGGATAAAGACCCAGTACTTC. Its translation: CASSLETGIKTQYF.

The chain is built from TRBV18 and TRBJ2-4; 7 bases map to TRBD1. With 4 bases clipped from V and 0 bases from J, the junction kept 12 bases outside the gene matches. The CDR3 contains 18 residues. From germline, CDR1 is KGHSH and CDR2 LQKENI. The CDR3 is CASSRQATGVLAKNIQYF. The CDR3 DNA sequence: TGTGCCAGCTCACGACAGGCAACAGGGGTCCTAGCCAAAAACATTCAGTACTTC.

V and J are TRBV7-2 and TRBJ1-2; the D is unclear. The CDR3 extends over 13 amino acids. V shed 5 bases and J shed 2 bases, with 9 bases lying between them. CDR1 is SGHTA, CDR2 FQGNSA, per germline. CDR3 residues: CASSPVGNYGYTF. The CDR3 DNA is TGTGCCAGCAGCCCGGTAGGAAACTATGGCTACACCTTC.